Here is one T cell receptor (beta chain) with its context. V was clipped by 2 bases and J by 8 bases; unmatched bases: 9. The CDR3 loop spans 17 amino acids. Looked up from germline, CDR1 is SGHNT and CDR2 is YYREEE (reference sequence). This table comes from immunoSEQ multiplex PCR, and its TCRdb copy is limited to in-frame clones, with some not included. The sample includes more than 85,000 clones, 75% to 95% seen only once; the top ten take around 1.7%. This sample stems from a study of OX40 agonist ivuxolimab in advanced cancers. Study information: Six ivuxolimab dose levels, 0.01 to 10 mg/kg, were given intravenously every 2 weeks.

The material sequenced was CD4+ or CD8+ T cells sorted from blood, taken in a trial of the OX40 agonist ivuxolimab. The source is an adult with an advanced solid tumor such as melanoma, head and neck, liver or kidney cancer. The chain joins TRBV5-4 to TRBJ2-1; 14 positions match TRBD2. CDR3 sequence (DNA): TGTGCCAGCAGCTTCGACCCGGGACTAGCGGGAGAGGATGAGCAGTTCTTC. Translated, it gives CASSFDPGLAGEDEQFF.